A single sample gave rise to the 32 T cell receptor beta chains below, sequenced in a study of spatial heterogeneity in lung cancer. The time point denotes: sample taken at primary tumor resection. Sequencing covered unsorted whole RNA taken from tumor, nontumor lung or frozen PBMC. TCRdb re-derived calls from the 5' RACE reads in MiXCR, one entry per CDR3 protein. In the table there are 10,000 to 15,000 distinct CDR3 sequences, 14% of which are singletons. Sequencing used PBMCs, obtained at surgery. Receptors were obtained from a male donor with early-stage non-small cell lung cancer.

At least ten counts were recorded for this clonotype. This chain uses TRBV6-2 or TRBV6-3 with TRBJ2-7; D uncertain. V was shortened by 2 bases and J by 3 bases, with 14 bases between the two germline ends. CDR3 length equals 15 residues. Germline CDR1 is MNHEY and CDR2 is SVGEGT. Here the CDR3 reads CASSYAGQPNYEQYF. CDR3 in DNA: TGTGCCAGCAGTTACGCCGGCCAGCCGAACTACGAGCAGTACTTC.

This clonotype has a handful of counts. The genes are TRBV19 and TRBJ2-1; D is perhaps TRBD1 (5 bases). Trimming pared 3 bases from V and 4 bases from J, leaving 7 bases between. CDR3 length: 13 amino acids. Germline-derived CDR1 and CDR2 are LNHDA and SQIVND (reference sequence). This CDR3 reads CASSMRQYNEQFF. CDR3 sequence (DNA): TGTGCCAGTAGTATGAGACAGTACAATGAGCAGTTCTTC.

This clonotype showed up many times. V is TRBV20-1 and J is TRBJ2-7; 8 nucleotides match TRBD1. Germline V lookup: CDR1 DFQATT, CDR2 SNEGSKA (reference sequence). The V and J ends lost 6 bases and 3 bases, in that order; junction bases with no gene match: 7. The CDR3 runs to 13 residues. The CDR3 region is CSARRTGRYEQYF. In nucleotides, the CDR3 is TGCAGTGCCCGTAGGACAGGGCGCTACGAGCAGTACTTC.

The genes are TRBV28 and TRBJ1-2; D remains unclear. The V gene's germline CDR1 is MDHEN and CDR2 SYDVKM. The CDR3 is 14 amino acids. Between the trimmed V and J ends, which lost 2 bases and 8 bases, there was a span of 15 bases. In nucleotides, the CDR3 is TGTGCCAGCAGTTTAGCGATGACCCTTGAAGGCTACACCTTC. Its protein product is CASSLAMTLEGYTF.

In DNA, the CDR3 is TGTGCCAGCAGCTTAGCTATCACAGATACGCAGTATTTT. Translated: CASSLAITDTQYF. The chain is built from TRBV7-9 and TRBJ2-3; D is uncertain. Trimming took 0 bases from V and 2 from J, leaving 3 bases between them. Germline-derived CDR1 and CDR2 are SEHNR and FQNEAQ (reference sequence). The CDR3 length is 13 residues.

This clonotype was seen at least ten times. The V gene is TRBV13, the J gene TRBJ2-3, with D unresolved. From germline, CDR1 is PRHDT and CDR2 FYEKMQ (reference sequence). CDR3 size: 14 residues. The V end was cut by 5 bases, the J end by 1 base, with 10 bases between. CDR3 bases: TGTGCCAGCAGCGGGGTAGTGGGCACAGATACGCAGTATTTT. It translates to CASSGVVGTDTQYF.

The chain recombines TRBV4-1 with TRBJ2-7; 12 nucleotides agree with TRBD2. This CDR3 region has 15 residues. Per the germline V gene, CDR1 is MGHRA and CDR2 is YSYEKL. J gave up 4 bases and V 1 base, and 2 bases lay outside the gene matches. In DNA, the CDR3 is TGCGCCAGCAGCCAAGCTAGCGGGGGGGCGTACGAGCAGTACTTC. Its protein product is CASSQASGGAYEQYF.

The chain employs TRBV18 and TRBJ2-7; 9 bases align to TRBD1. Germline V lookup: CDR1 KGHSH, CDR2 LQKENI. The CDR3 spans 14 residues. The J segment lost 5 bases and the V segment lost 3 bases, leaving 5 bases of the junction unmatched. CDR3 in amino acids: CASSPLTGGNEQYF. In DNA, the CDR3 is TGTGCCAGCTCACCCTTGACAGGGGGAAACGAGCAGTACTTC.

Ten or more counts support this clonotype. The chain recombines TRBV10-1 with TRBJ2-7; tentative D call: TRBD1 (5 bases). CDR3 length: 14 amino acids. V was shortened by 0 bases and J by 5 bases, with 11 bases between the two germline ends. CDR1 and CDR2 (germline): WNHNN, SYGVQD (reference sequence). The DNA of the CDR3 is TGCGCCAGCAGTGAGTCCTGGGGCAGGGACGAGCAGTACTTC. Amino acids: CASSESWGRDEQYF.

Only a few counts were recorded for this clonotype. The chain links TRBV29-1 to TRBJ2-5, with D possibly matching TRBD2 (7 bases). Trimming pared 6 bases from V and 5 bases from J, leaving 16 bases between. The CDR3 consists of 13 residues. CDR1 SQVTM and CDR2 ANQGSEA come from the germline V gene. The CDR3: CSVGGGAAETQYF. The DNA for the CDR3 is TGCAGCGTGGGGGGGGGCGCCGCGGAGACCCAGTACTTC. Drawing the rest from reference TRBV29-1 and TRBJ2-5, the complete variable domain is SAVISQKPSRDICQRGTSLTIQCQVDSQVTMMFWYRQQPGQSLTLIATANQGSEATYESGFVIDKFPISRPNLTFSTLTVSNMSPEDSSIYLCSVGGGAAETQYFGPGTRLLVL.

The gene calls are TRBV11-3 and TRBJ2-1, with TRBD2 identical over 8 bases. The trim removed 3 bases at V and 8 bases at J, leaving 3 bases unmatched. The germline V gene has CDR1 SGHNT and CDR2 YENEEA. The CDR3 has 13 amino acids. CDR3 loop: CASSLAGGDEQFF. Written as DNA, the CDR3 is TGTGCCAGCAGCTTGGCGGGGGGTGATGAGCAGTTCTTC.

This clonotype was observed a few times. V and J are TRBV19 and TRBJ1-6, with a tentative D call TRBD1 (6 bases). The CDR3 totals 16 residues. Germline V gene data show CDR1 as LNHDA and CDR2 as SQIVND (reference sequence). Deletions cut 6 bases from V and 7 bases from J, with 19 bases between. The CDR3 DNA sequence: TGTGCCAGTAGCCAGTCCGGGTCGGGGGCAAATTCACCCCTCCACTTT. Its translation: CASSQSGSGANSPLHF.

This clonotype was seen more than once but under ten times. The gene calls are TRBV29-1 and TRBJ2-3, with TRBD2 identical over 7 bases. The CDR3 extends over 14 amino acids. Germline loops: CDR1 SQVTM, CDR2 ANQGSEA. V was clipped by 0 bases and J by 1 base; unmatched bases: 1. The CDR3 nucleotides are TGCAGCGTTGAAGATCGGGGGGGCACAGATACGCAGTATTTT. Translated: CSVEDRGGTDTQYF.

J is TRBJ2-7 and V is TRBV6-5; TRBD1 matches at 7 bases. The trim removed 0 bases at V and 0 bases at J, leaving 5 bases unmatched. Germline V lookup: CDR1 MNHEY, CDR2 SVGAGI. The CDR3 spans 16 residues. CDR3 nucleotide sequence: TGTGCCAGCAGTTACTCGAGGGACAGCAGCTCCTACGAGCAGTACTTC. It translates to CASSYSRDSSSYEQYF.

A few counts support this clonotype. The V gene is TRBV6-1, the J gene TRBJ2-1; no clear D gene. CDR1 and CDR2 (germline): MNHNS, SASEGT. This CDR3 has 11 residues. Trimming pared 7 bases from V and 10 bases from J, leaving 11 bases between. The CDR3 DNA sequence: TGTGCCAGCAAGTATTGGCGGGAGCAGTTCTTC. Amino acids: CASKYWREQFF.

This sequence joins TRBV28 and TRBJ2-7; 8 bases are a match to TRBD1. The ends lost 4 bases at V and 3 bases at J; junction bases unmatched: 5. CDR1 and CDR2 (germline): MDHEN, SYDVKM. This CDR3 has 14 amino acids. CDR3 nucleotides: TGTGCCAGCAGTTCGACAGGGGCGGTCTACGAGCAGTACTTC. Protein: CASSSTGAVYEQYF.

This clonotype has more than one count but fewer than ten. This chain connects TRBV12-3 or TRBV12-4 to TRBJ2-3; 11 bases align to TRBD2. The CDR3 runs to 18 residues. V gave up 4 bases and J gave up 6 bases; unmatched junction bases: 15. In nucleotides, the CDR3 is TGTGCCAGCAGTTCACTAGCGGGGGCTGTTGGCGTTCCGGATACGCAGTATTTT. Amino acid sequence: CASSSLAGAVGVPDTQYF.

This chain joins TRBV14 and TRBJ1-1; unclear D gene. Between the trimmed V and J ends, which lost 1 base and 1 base, there was a span of 7 bases. Looked up from germline, CDR1 is SGHDN and CDR2 is FVKESK. The CDR3 has 14 residues. The CDR3 DNA follows: TGTGCCAGCAGCCAAGGTCGACAGAACACTGAAGCTTTCTTT. It codes for CASSQGRQNTEAFF.

This clonotype was detected a few times. This chain links TRBV5-4 with TRBJ2-3; 10 nucleotides match TRBD2. The CDR3 covers 14 residues. V trimming: 3 bases; J trimming: 3 bases; junction bases outside the gene matches: 1. Germline lookup yields CDR1 SGHNT and CDR2 YYREEE (reference sequence). The DNA of the CDR3 is TGTGCCAGCAGCTCGGGACTAGCGACAGATACGCAGTATTTT. Protein: CASSSGLATDTQYF.

This clonotype was recorded many times. The chain is built from TRBV5-1 and TRBJ2-3; the D is unclear. Trimming pared 0 bases from V and 0 bases from J, leaving 2 bases between. Germline CDR1 reads SGHRS; CDR2 reads YFSETQ. This CDR3 comprises 13 residues. The CDR3 coding sequence is TGCGCCAGCAGCTTGGCTAGCACAGATACGCAGTATTTT. Its protein product is CASSLASTDTQYF.

This chain links TRBV7-2 with TRBJ2-7; unclear D gene. V lost 1 base and J 0 bases, leaving 7 bases between the germline ends. CDR1 and CDR2 (germline): SGHTA, FQGNSA. The CDR3 contains 14 residues. The DNA of the CDR3 is TGTGCCAGCAGCTTAGGGCCGGACTCCTACGAGCAGTACTTC. Translated, it gives CASSLGPDSYEQYF.

This clonotype was counted between two and nine times. This chain connects TRBV2 to TRBJ1-2; possibly TRBD1 for D (5 bases). V was trimmed by 6 bases and J by 4 bases, leaving 18 bases between them. Germline lookup yields CDR1 SNHLY and CDR2 FYNNEI. The CDR3 is made up of 15 amino acids. DNA of the CDR3: TGTGCCAGCAGCTTAGGGGCGCTGAGTCTCTATGGCTACACCTTC. Translated, it gives CASSLGALSLYGYTF.

The CDR3 nucleotides read TGTGCCAGCAGTTTATGGGGACAGGGAAACTATGGCTACACCTTC. This encodes CASSLWGQGNYGYTF. The chain joins TRBV28 to TRBJ1-2; 9 bases match TRBD1. Germline trimming cut 0 bases from V and 2 bases from J; bases unmatched to any gene: 1. This CDR3 is built from 15 residues. CDR1 is MDHEN and CDR2 is SYDVKM in the germline V gene.

This clonotype was observed many times. V is TRBV2 and J is TRBJ2-2; D is ambiguous. CDR3 length equals 11 residues. The germline V gene encodes CDR1 SNHLY and CDR2 FYNNEI. The ends were cut back, 6 bases at V and 6 bases at J, with 5 bases in the middle. CDR3 loop: CASRGPGELFF. In nucleotides, the CDR3 is TGTGCCAGCAGGGGCCCCGGGGAGCTGTTTTTT. Complete variable domain (other parts from reference TRBV2 and TRBJ2-2): EPEVTQTPSHQVTQMGQEVILRCVPISNHLYFYWYRQILGQKVEFLVSFYNNEISEKSEIFDDQFSVERPDGSNFTLKIRSTKLEDSAMYFCASRGPGELFFGEGSRLTVL.

This clonotype occurred a few times. This chain links TRBV6-2 or TRBV6-3 with TRBJ2-1, with TRBD2 as a possible D gene (6 bases). The V and J ends lost 5 bases and 4 bases respectively, with 12 bases between them. The CDR3 loop spans 14 amino acids. Per the germline V gene, CDR1 is MNHEY and CDR2 is SVGEGT. The CDR3 protein is CASSSSGSYNEQFF. In DNA form, the CDR3 reads TGTGCCAGCAGTAGTAGCGGTTCTTACAATGAGCAGTTCTTC.

The gene calls are TRBV20-1 and TRBJ1-2, with 7 positions matching TRBD1. The V segment lost 5 bases and the J segment 2 bases; nucleotides outside the gene matches: 8. The CDR3 sequence is 14 residues long. Per germline, CDR1 DFQATT and CDR2 SNEGSKA (reference sequence). DNA of the CDR3: TGCAGTGCTGTAGGGGACAGATTAAACTATGGCTACACCTTC. Its protein is CSAVGDRLNYGYTF.

This clonotype was observed many times. The V and J genes are TRBV7-8 and TRBJ1-5, with TRBD1 as a possible D gene (5 bases). CDR1 is SGHVS, CDR2 FQNEAQ, per germline. Trimming left V 5 bases short and J 5 bases short, with 16 bases between. The length of the CDR3 is 15 residues. The CDR3 DNA sequence: TGTGCCAGCAGCCCCAGGGTGGATCTCGATCAGCCCCAGCATTTT. Translating it yields CASSPRVDLDQPQHF.

This clonotype showed up many times. The chain combines TRBV19 with TRBJ2-5; TRBD2 aligns across 10 bases. V trimming: 11 bases; J trimming: 4 bases; junction bases outside the gene matches: 13. Per the germline V gene, CDR1 is LNHDA and CDR2 is SQIVND (reference sequence). The CDR3 sequence is 15 residues long. The CDR3 DNA is TGTGCCGCGGGGGCTAGCGGGGGTATCGGAGAGACCCAGTACTTC. Its translation: CAAGASGGIGETQYF.

This clonotype showed up many times. The CDR3 loop is CASSTALVKKLFF. The CDR3 DNA sequence: TGTGCCAGCAGTACAGCGCTTGTTAAAAAACTGTTTTTT. The chain carries TRBV6-5 and TRBJ1-4, with D unclear. The CDR3 is made up of 13 amino acids. V lost 5 bases and J 9 bases, leaving 13 bases between the germline ends. From germline, CDR1 is MNHEY and CDR2 SVGAGI.

The chain combines TRBV10-3 with TRBJ2-1; D gene ambiguous. The ends were cut back, 3 bases at V and 5 bases at J, with 8 bases in the middle. The CDR3 is 13 amino acids. Germline CDR1 reads ENHRY; CDR2 reads SYGVKD. The DNA of the CDR3 is TGTGCCATCAGTGATCAGCTAAACAATGAGCAGTTCTTC. This translates into CAISDQLNNEQFF.

This clonotype has at least ten counts. The rearrangement uses TRBV7-6 and TRBJ2-1; 7 bases match TRBD2. V dropped 5 bases and J dropped 10; count of bases not matched to a gene: 5. From germline, CDR1 is SGHVS and CDR2 FNYEAQ. The CDR3 runs to 12 residues. CDR3 sequence (DNA): TGTGCCAGCAGCCCCCGGGGGGAAGAGCAGTTCTTC. Its translation: CASSPRGEEQFF.

The gene calls are TRBV20-1 and TRBJ2-3; D is perhaps TRBD2 (6 bases). CDR1 and CDR2 from the germline V gene are DFQATT and SNEGSKA (reference sequence). The CDR3 covers 13 residues. V gave up 6 bases and J gave up 5 bases, with 15 bases separating them. The CDR3 DNA is TGCAGTGCACGTCTGGAGGGGATAGATACGCAGTATTTT. Translating gives CSARLEGIDTQYF.